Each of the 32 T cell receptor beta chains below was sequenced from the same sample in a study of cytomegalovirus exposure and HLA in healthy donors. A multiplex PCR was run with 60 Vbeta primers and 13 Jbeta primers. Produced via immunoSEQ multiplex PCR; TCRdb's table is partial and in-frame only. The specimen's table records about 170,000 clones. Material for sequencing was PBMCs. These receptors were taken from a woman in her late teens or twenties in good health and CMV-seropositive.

The CDR3 loop is CSAAIQETQYF. Written as DNA, the CDR3 is TGCAGTGCAGCTATTCAAGAGACCCAGTACTTC. The chain employs TRBV20-1 and TRBJ2-5; no clear D. V was clipped by 6 bases and J by 2 bases, with 7 bases between them. The length of the CDR3 is 11 residues. Germline assignment: CDR1 DFQATT and CDR2 SNEGSKA (reference sequence).

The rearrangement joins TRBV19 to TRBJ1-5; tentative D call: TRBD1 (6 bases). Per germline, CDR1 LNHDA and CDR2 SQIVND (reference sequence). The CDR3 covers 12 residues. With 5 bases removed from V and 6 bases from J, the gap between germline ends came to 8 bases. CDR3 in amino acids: CASSRGAQPQHF. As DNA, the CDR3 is TGTGCCAGTAGTCGGGGGGCTCAGCCCCAGCATTTT.

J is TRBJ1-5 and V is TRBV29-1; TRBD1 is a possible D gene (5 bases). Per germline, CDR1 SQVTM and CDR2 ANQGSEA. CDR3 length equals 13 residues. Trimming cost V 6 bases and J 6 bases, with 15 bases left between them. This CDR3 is CSVKFRVGQPQHF. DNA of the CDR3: TGCAGCGTAAAATTCAGGGTAGGTCAGCCCCAGCATTTT.

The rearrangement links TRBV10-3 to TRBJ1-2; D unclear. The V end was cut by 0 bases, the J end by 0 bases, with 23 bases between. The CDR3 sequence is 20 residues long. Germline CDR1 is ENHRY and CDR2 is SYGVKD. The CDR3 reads CAISESISLGSGGPNYGYTF. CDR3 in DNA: TGTGCCATCAGTGAGTCGATTTCCTTAGGCAGTGGAGGGCCTAACTATGGCTACACCTTC.

CDR3 amino acids: CAWSPYRTGISGYTF. The DNA of the CDR3 is TGTGCCTGGAGTCCGTACCGGACAGGAATCTCTGGCTACACCTTC. The chain has TRBV30 and TRBJ1-2, with TRBD1 identical over 7 bases. Germline-derived CDR1 and CDR2 are GTSNPN and SVGIG (reference sequence). The length of the CDR3 is 15 residues. V was pared by 2 bases and J by 7 bases, with 13 bases of the junction left unmatched.

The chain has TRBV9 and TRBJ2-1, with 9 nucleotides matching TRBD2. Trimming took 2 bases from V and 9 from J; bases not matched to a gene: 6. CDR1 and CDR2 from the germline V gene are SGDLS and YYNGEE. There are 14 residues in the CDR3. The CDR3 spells CASSVSGSGSEQFF. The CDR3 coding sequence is TGTGCCAGCAGCGTTAGCGGGAGCGGTAGTGAGCAGTTCTTC. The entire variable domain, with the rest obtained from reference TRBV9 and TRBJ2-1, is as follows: DSGVTQTPKHLITATGQRVTLRCSPRSGDLSVYWYQQSLDQGLQFLIQYYNGEERAKGNILERFSAQQFPDLHSELNLSSLELGDSALYFCASSVSGSGSEQFFGPGTRLTVL.

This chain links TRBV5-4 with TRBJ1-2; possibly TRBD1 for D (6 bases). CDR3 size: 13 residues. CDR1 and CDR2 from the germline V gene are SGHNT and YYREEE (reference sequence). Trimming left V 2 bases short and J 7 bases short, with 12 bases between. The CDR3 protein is CASSFQGISGYTF. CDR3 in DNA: TGTGCCAGCAGCTTTCAGGGGATCTCTGGCTACACCTTC.

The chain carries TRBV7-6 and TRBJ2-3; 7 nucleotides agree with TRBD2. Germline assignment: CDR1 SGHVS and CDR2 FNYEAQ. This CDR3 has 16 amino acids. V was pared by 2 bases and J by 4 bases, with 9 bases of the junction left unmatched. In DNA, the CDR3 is TGTGCCAGCAGCTTAATCGGCGGGAGCCCCGCAGATACGCAGTATTTT. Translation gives CASSLIGGSPADTQYF.

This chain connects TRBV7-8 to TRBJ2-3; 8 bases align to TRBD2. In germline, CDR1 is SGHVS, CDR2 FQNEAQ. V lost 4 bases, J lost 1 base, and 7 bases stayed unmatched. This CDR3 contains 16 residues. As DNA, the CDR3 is TGTGCCAGCAGCTCAGGTAGCGGGGAGCGCACAGATACGCAGTATTTT. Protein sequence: CASSSGSGERTDTQYF.

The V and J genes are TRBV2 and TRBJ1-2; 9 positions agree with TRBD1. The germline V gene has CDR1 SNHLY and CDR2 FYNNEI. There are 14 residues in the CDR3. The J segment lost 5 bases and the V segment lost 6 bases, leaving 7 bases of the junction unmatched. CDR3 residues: CASSTGDRVYGYTF. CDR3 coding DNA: TGTGCCAGCAGCACCGGGGACAGGGTTTATGGCTACACCTTC.

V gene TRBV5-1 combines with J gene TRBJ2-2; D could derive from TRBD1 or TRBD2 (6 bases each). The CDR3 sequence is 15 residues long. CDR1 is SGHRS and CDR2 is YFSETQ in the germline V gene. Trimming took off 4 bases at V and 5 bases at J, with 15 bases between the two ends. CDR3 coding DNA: TGCGCCAGCAGCCTGGGGGGCGTCGGGACCGGGGAGCTGTTTTTT. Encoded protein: CASSLGGVGTGELFF. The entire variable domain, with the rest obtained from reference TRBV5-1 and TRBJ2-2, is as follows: KAGVTQTPRYLIKTRGQQVTLSCSPISGHRSVSWYQQTPGQGLQFLFEYFSETQRNKGNFPGRFSGRQFSNSRSEMNVSTLELGDSALYLCASSLGGVGTGELFFGEGSRLTVL.

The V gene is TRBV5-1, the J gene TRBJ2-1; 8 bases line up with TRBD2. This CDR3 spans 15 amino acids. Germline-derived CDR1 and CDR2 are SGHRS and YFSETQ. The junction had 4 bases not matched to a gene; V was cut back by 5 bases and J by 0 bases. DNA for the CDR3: TGCGCCAGCAGTTACGGGAGGGCCTCCTACAATGAGCAGTTCTTC. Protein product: CASSYGRASYNEQFF.

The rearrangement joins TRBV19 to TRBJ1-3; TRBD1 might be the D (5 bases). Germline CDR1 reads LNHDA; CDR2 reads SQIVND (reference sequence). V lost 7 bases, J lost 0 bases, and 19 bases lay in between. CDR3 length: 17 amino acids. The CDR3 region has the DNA TGTGCCAGTAATCGGAGTCCGGAGGGGCACTCTGGAAACACCATATATTTT. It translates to CASNRSPEGHSGNTIYF.

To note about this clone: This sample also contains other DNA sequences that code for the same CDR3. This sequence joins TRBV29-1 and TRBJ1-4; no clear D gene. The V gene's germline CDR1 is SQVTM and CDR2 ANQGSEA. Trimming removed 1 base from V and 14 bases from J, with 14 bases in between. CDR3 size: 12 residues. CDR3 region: CSVEASRGQLFF. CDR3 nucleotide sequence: TGCAGCGTTGAAGCTTCCCGTGGGCAGCTGTTTTTT.

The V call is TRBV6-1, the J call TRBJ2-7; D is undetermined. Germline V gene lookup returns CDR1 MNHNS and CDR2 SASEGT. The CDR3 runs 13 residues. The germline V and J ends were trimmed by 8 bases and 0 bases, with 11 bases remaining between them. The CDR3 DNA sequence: TGTGCCAGCGATTATCAGGACTCCTACGAGCAGTACTTC. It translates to CASDYQDSYEQYF.

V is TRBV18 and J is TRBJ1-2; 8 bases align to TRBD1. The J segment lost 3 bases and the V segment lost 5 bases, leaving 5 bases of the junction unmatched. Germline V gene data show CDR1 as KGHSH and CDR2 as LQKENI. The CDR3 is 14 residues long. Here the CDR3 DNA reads TGTGCCAGCTCAACCCCAGGGGGCGACTATGGCTACACCTTC. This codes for CASSTPGGDYGYTF.

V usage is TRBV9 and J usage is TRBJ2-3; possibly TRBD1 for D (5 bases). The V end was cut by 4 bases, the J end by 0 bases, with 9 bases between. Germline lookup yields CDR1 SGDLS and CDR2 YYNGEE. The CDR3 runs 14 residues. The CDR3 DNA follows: TGTGCCAGCAGCACAGGACCGAGCACAGATACGCAGTATTTT. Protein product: CASSTGPSTDTQYF.

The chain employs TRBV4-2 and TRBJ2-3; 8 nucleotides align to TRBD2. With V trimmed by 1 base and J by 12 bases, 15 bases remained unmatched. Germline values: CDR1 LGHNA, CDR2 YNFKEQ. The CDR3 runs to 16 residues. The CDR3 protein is CASSQVGGAQGSEQYF. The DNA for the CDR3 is TGTGCCAGCAGCCAAGTCGGGGGGGCCCAGGGGTCCGAACAGTATTTT.

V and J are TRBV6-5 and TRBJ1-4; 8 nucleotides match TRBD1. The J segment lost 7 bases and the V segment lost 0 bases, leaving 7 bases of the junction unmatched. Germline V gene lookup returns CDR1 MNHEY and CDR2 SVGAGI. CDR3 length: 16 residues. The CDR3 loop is CASSYSPQGAGEKLFF. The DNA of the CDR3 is TGTGCCAGCAGTTACTCCCCCCAGGGGGCTGGTGAAAAACTGTTTTTT.

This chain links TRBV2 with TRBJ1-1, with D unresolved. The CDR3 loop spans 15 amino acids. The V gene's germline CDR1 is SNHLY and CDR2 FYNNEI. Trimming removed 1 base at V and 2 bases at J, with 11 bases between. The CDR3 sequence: CASSEEARTNTEAFF. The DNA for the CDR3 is TGTGCCAGCAGTGAAGAGGCCAGGACTAACACTGAAGCTTTCTTT. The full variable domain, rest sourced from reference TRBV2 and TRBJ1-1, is EPEVTQTPSHQVTQMGQEVILRCVPISNHLYFYWYRQILGQKVEFLVSFYNNEISEKSEIFDDQFSVERPDGSNFTLKIRSTKLEDSAMYFCASSEEARTNTEAFFGQGTRLTVV.

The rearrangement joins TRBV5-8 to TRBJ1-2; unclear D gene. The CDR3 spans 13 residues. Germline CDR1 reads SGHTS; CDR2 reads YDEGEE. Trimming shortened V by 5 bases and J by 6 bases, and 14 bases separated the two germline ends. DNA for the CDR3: TGTGCCAGCAGGCCGACAATAGTGGATGGCTACACCTTC. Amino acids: CASRPTIVDGYTF.

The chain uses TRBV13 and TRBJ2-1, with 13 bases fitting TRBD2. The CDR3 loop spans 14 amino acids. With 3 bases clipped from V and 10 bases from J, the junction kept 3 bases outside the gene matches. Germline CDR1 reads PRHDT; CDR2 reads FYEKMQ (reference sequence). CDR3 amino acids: CASSLGLAGPEQFF. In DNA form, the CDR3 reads TGTGCCAGCAGCTTGGGACTAGCGGGGCCAGAGCAGTTCTTC.

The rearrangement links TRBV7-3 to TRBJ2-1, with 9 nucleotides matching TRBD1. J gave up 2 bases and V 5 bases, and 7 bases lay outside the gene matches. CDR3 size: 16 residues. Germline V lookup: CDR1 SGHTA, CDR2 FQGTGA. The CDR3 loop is CASSPTGGLPYNEQFF. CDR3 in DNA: TGTGCCAGCAGCCCCACAGGGGGCCTTCCCTACAATGAGCAGTTCTTC.

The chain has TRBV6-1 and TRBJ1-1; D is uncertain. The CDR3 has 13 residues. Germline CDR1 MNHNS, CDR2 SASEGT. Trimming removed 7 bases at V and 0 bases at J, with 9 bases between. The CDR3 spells CASNLGVNTEAFF. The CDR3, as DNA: TGTGCCAGCAACCTGGGCGTGAACACTGAAGCTTTCTTT.

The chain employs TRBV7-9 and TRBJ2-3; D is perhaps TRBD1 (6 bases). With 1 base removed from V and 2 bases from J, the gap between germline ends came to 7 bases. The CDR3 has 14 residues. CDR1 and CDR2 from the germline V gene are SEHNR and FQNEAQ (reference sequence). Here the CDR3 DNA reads TGTGCCAGCAGCTTAGTGGGGGCCACAGATACGCAGTATTTT. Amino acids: CASSLVGATDTQYF.

The CDR3 coding sequence is TGTGCCAGCAGAACCCGGGACACCTGCTACGAGCAGTACTTC. Its translation: CASRTRDTCYEQYF. The rearrangement links TRBV6-7 to TRBJ2-7; a weak D match, TRBD1 (6 bases). TRBV6-7 is an ORF, with its function uncertain. V lost 6 bases and J 3 bases, leaving 15 bases between the germline ends. The CDR3 runs to 14 residues.

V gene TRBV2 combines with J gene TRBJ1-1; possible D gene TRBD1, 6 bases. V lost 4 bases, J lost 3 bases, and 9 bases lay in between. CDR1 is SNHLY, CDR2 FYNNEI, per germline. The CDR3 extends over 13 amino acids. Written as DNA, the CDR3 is TGTGCCAGCAGTGTGCAGGGGTACACTGAAGCTTTCTTT. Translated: CASSVQGYTEAFF.

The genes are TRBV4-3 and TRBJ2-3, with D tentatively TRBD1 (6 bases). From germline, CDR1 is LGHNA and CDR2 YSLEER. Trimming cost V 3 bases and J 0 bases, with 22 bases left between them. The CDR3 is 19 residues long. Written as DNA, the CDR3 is TGCGCCAGCAGCCACCAGCCTTCTTGGGACACTTCTAGCACAGATACGCAGTATTTT. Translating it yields CASSHQPSWDTSSTDTQYF.

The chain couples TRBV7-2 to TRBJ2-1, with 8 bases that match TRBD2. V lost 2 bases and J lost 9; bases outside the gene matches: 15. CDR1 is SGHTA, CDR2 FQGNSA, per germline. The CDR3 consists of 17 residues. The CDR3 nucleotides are TGTGCCAGCAGCTTACCCCCCGTGAGCGGGAGAGCCTGTGAGCAGTTCTTC. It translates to CASSLPPVSGRACEQFF. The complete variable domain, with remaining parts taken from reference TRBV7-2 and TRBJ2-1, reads GAGVSQSPSNKVTEKGKDVELRCDPISGHTALYWYRQSLGQGLEFLIYFQGNSAPDKSGLPSDRFSAERTGGSVSTLTIQRTQQEDSAVYLCASSLPPVSGRACEQFFGPGTRLTVL.

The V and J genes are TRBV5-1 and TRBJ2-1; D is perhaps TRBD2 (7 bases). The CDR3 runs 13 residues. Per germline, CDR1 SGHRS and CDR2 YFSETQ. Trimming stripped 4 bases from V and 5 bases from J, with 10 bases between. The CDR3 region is CASSGGANNEQFF. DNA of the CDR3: TGCGCCAGCAGCGGGGGGGCGAACAATGAGCAGTTCTTC.

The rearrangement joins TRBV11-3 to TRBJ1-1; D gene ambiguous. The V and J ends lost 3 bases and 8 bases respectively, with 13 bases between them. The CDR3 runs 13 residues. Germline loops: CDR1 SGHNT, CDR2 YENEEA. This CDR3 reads CASSFSRGREAFF. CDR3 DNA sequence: TGTGCCAGCAGCTTCAGTCGAGGTAGGGAAGCTTTCTTT.

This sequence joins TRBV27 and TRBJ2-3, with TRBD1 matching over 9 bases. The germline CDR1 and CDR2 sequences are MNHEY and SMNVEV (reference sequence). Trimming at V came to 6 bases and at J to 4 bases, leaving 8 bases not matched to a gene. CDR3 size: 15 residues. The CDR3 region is CASRSGQGFADTQYF. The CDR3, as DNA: TGTGCCAGCAGATCGGGACAGGGTTTCGCAGATACGCAGTATTTT.